Shown below are 29 T cell receptor beta chains from a single sample sequenced in a study of shared clonotypes between healthy human individuals. Generated by immunoSEQ multiplex PCR, the TCRdb table keeps only in-frame clones and is missing some. This table has approximately 640,000 clones, roughly 87% appearing once. Source material: memory CD8+ T cells from PBMCs. Sample subset: CD45RO+ cells pooled with CCR7-negative TemRA cells. These receptor sequences come from a man younger than 35 in good health. Some clones in this sample may be carry-over from other donors' samples.

This chain connects TRBV21-1 to TRBJ1-1. TRBV21-1 is noted as a pseudogene. This CDR3 is built from 14 residues. The CDR3 nucleotides read TGTGCCAGCAGCAAGCGGCAAAACAACACTGAAGCTTTCTTT. It yields the protein CASSKRQNNTEAFF.

The chain combines TRBV2 with TRBJ2-7; D may be TRBD1 (6 bases). CDR1 SNHLY and CDR2 FYNNEI come from the germline V gene. The CDR3 is 15 residues long. V was clipped by 6 bases and J by 6 bases, with 21 bases between them. This CDR3 reads CASSLARGAGSEQYF. The CDR3 region has the DNA TGTGCCAGCAGCCTTGCCAGGGGTGCAGGAAGCGAGCAGTACTTC.

About this clone: The likely explanation is a read error, given a far larger clone one base away. The V gene is TRBV4-1, the J gene TRBJ2-7; either TRBD1 or TRBD2 may supply D (5 bases each). This CDR3 is 13 amino acids long. V was trimmed by 3 bases and J by 6 bases, leaving 12 bases between them. Germline CDR1 MGHRA, CDR2 YSYEKL. The CDR3 region is CASSHGAEGEQYF. DNA of the CDR3: TGCGCCAGCAGCCACGGGGCAGAAGGCGAGCAGTACTTC.

The chain has TRBV19 and TRBJ1-4; D not resolved. CDR1 and CDR2 (germline): LNHDA, SQIVND (reference sequence). V was shortened by 4 bases and J by 6 bases, with 12 bases between the two germline ends. This CDR3 spans 14 amino acids. CDR3 sequence: CASSTDPQDEKLFF. The CDR3 DNA is TGTGCCAGTAGTACCGACCCCCAAGATGAAAAACTGTTTTTT.

The chain combines TRBV2 with TRBJ2-7; perhaps TRBD2 as D (5 bases). The CDR3 is 16 residues long. CDR1 and CDR2 from the germline V gene are SNHLY and FYNNEI. Trimming pared 3 bases from V and 2 bases from J, leaving 17 bases between. CDR3 sequence (DNA): TGTGCCAGCAGTGACACCCCGTTCGGAGCGGCCTACGAGCAGTACTTC. Residues: CASSDTPFGAAYEQYF.

The V call is TRBV7-3, the J call TRBJ2-1; 8 bases are shared with TRBD2. Germline V gene data show CDR1 as SGHTA and CDR2 as FQGTGA. Trimming at V came to 0 bases and at J to 8 bases, leaving 6 bases not matched to a gene. This CDR3 spans 15 amino acids. The CDR3 DNA reads TGTGCCAGCAGCTTAACCAGCGGGAGTGTCTATGAGCAGTTCTTC. Translated: CASSLTSGSVYEQFF.

Only one count was recorded for this clone. The chain couples TRBV28 to TRBJ2-7; tentatively, D is TRBD1 (5 bases). There are 15 residues in the CDR3. V dropped 2 bases and J dropped 2 bases, with 13 bases sitting between them. From germline, CDR1 is MDHEN and CDR2 SYDVKM. The CDR3 is CASSLIDSAPYEQYF. In nucleotides, the CDR3 is TGTGCCAGCAGTTTAATTGACAGCGCACCCTACGAGCAGTACTTC.

The chain couples TRBV29-1 to TRBJ2-2; 11 bases map to TRBD1. Germline CDR1 is SQVTM and CDR2 is ANQGSEA. The CDR3 contains 14 residues. Trimming took 5 bases from V and 4 from J; bases not matched to a gene: 3. The CDR3 region has the DNA TGCAGCGTTCGGACAGGGGGCTTCACCGGGGAGCTGTTTTTT. As protein: CSVRTGGFTGELFF.

The CDR3 coding sequence is TGTGCCAGCAGCCCGCAGGGGGGCGGACAAGAGACCCAGTACTTC. Encoded protein: CASSPQGGGQETQYF. The V and J genes are TRBV9 and TRBJ2-5, with a tentative D call TRBD1 (7 bases). This CDR3 has 15 residues. The V gene's germline CDR1 is SGDLS and CDR2 YYNGEE. Deletions cut 4 bases from V and 2 bases from J, with 15 bases between.

The chain joins TRBV9 to TRBJ2-1, with TRBD2 matching over 9 bases. CDR3 size: 17 residues. Germline V gene lookup returns CDR1 SGDLS and CDR2 YYNGEE. The trim removed 0 bases at V and 7 bases at J, leaving 11 bases unmatched. CDR3 sequence: CASSVDWREGPDNEQFF. The CDR3 bases are TGTGCCAGCAGCGTAGATTGGCGGGAGGGCCCCGATAATGAGCAGTTCTTC.

This clone has just a few counts. This chain links TRBV9 with TRBJ2-5; 10 nucleotides line up with TRBD1. This CDR3 spans 16 amino acids. Looked up from germline, CDR1 is SGDLS and CDR2 is YYNGEE. V was pared by 0 bases and J by 5 bases, with 7 bases of the junction left unmatched. CDR3 loop: CASSVGGTGELETQYF. The DNA for the CDR3 is TGTGCCAGCAGCGTAGGGGGGACAGGGGAGTTGGAGACCCAGTACTTC.

The gene calls are TRBV19 and TRBJ2-1, with 7 bases identical to TRBD2. Germline CDR1 reads LNHDA; CDR2 reads SQIVND (reference sequence). J lost 6 bases, V lost 6 bases, and 5 bases had no gene match. This CDR3 comprises 13 residues. The CDR3 nucleotides read TGTGCCAGTAGCCCGGGGAGGGGCAATGAGCAGTTCTTC. Its protein is CASSPGRGNEQFF.

This sequence joins TRBV27 and TRBJ2-1; 8 nucleotides match TRBD2. The CDR3 length is 13 residues. Unmatched junction bases numbered 14, after V lost 6 bases and J lost 16 bases. The germline V gene has CDR1 MNHEY and CDR2 SMNVEV (reference sequence). The CDR3 loop is CASSLGSGSVYFF. DNA for the CDR3: TGTGCCAGCAGCCTCGGGAGCGGGAGTGTGTATTTCTTC.

The V gene is TRBV5-4, the J gene TRBJ1-4, with D hard to call. The V gene lost 0 bases and the J gene lost 4 bases, with 7 bases spanning the gap. From germline, CDR1 is SGHNT and CDR2 YYREEE (reference sequence). This CDR3 has 14 residues. CDR3 sequence: CASSLAQNNEKLFF. The CDR3 nucleotides are TGTGCCAGCAGCTTGGCTCAAAATAATGAAAAACTGTTTTTT.

This sequence joins TRBV5-6 and TRBJ1-1; D might be TRBD1 (6 bases). The germline V and J ends were trimmed by 0 bases and 4 bases, with 10 bases remaining between them. CDR1 and CDR2 (germline): SGHDT, YYEEEE. The CDR3 runs 14 residues. DNA of the CDR3: TGTGCCAGCAGCTTGGAAGGAGGGGGCACTGAAGCTTTCTTT. Translated, it gives CASSLEGGGTEAFF.

V is TRBV28 and J is TRBJ2-1; TRBD2 matches at 8 bases. V lost 10 bases to trimming and J lost 4 bases; unmatched junction nucleotides: 6. Per germline, CDR1 MDHEN and CDR2 SYDVKM. This CDR3 spans 13 amino acids. DNA of the CDR3: TGTGCCACCCGGGAGGGAGGGTACAATGAGCAGTTCTTC. Translating it yields CATREGGYNEQFF.

The genes are TRBV29-1 and TRBJ2-2, with D possibly being TRBD1 (5 bases). Germline values: CDR1 SQVTM, CDR2 ANQGSEA. V was trimmed by 6 bases and J by 1 base, leaving 15 bases between them. This CDR3 is 15 amino acids long. The CDR3 nucleotides are TGCAGCGTAGAAAAAAGGGGTCTGAACACCGGGGAGCTGTTTTTT. Translating it yields CSVEKRGLNTGELFF.

The gene calls are TRBV28 and TRBJ1-5; D ambiguous. Germline V gives CDR1 MDHEN, CDR2 SYDVKM. Trimming pared 7 bases from V and 7 bases from J, leaving 23 bases between. The CDR3 loop spans 16 amino acids. The CDR3 DNA reads as TGTGCCAGCACACCCCGCGACGTGCGCTTCTCCCAGCCCCAGCATTTT. Amino acids: CASTPRDVRFSQPQHF.

This chain joins TRBV7-2 and TRBJ2-5; D is tentatively TRBD1 or TRBD2 (5 bases each). Per the germline V gene, CDR1 is SGHTA and CDR2 is FQGNSA. V lost 4 bases, J lost 2 bases, and 17 bases lay in between. The length of the CDR3 is 16 residues. Here the CDR3 reads CASSSYNRDPQETQYF. The CDR3 DNA reads as TGTGCCAGCAGCTCATATAACCGGGACCCGCAAGAGACCCAGTACTTC.

As to this clone: A single base separates this from a much larger clone, so it may be a read error. V is TRBV4-1 and J is TRBJ2-4, with no clear D. CDR3 length: 16 amino acids. Trimming cost V 0 bases and J 0 bases, with 9 bases left between them. CDR1 and CDR2 from the germline V gene are MGHRA and YSYEKL. Here the CDR3 DNA reads TGCGCCAGCAGCCAAGATGGCGGCCTAGCCAAAAACATTCAGTACTTC. Encoded protein: CASSQDGGLAKNIQYF.

This chain joins TRBV28 and TRBJ2-7; 8 bases align to TRBD1. The CDR3 runs to 15 residues. Germline CDR1 and CDR2: MDHEN and SYDVKM. Losses at the gene ends were 5 bases for V and 0 bases for J; bases not matched to a gene: 6. The CDR3 coding sequence is TGTGCCAGCAGTCCACGACAGGGGTTCTCCTACGAGCAGTACTTC. Protein: CASSPRQGFSYEQYF.

The genes are TRBV5-1 and TRBJ2-2; 16 nucleotides match TRBD2. Germline V gene lookup returns CDR1 SGHRS and CDR2 YFSETQ. The CDR3 loop spans 18 amino acids. V was pared by 4 bases and J by 1 base, with 4 bases of the junction left unmatched. CDR3 residues: CASSPGLAGGLNTGELFF. Written as DNA, the CDR3 is TGCGCCAGCAGCCCGGGACTAGCGGGAGGGTTGAACACCGGGGAGCTGTTTTTT.

The chain uses TRBV4-3 and TRBJ2-3; 8 bases align to TRBD1. The CDR3 is made up of 15 amino acids. Trimming removed 4 bases from V and 3 bases from J; junction bases left unmatched: 6. Germline V CDR1 and CDR2: LGHNA, YSLEER. The CDR3 loop reads CASSLKDRATDTQYF. The CDR3 DNA reads TGCGCCAGCAGCCTAAAGGACAGGGCGACAGATACGCAGTATTTT.

The CDR3 sequence is CASSGQGNYGYTF. CDR3 DNA: TGTGCCAGCAGCGGACAGGGCAACTATGGCTACACCTTC. The V call is TRBV2, the J call TRBJ1-2; 8 bases are shared with TRBD1. Germline trimming cut 6 bases from V and 2 bases from J; bases unmatched to any gene: 2. The CDR3 has 13 residues. Per the germline V gene, CDR1 is SNHLY and CDR2 is FYNNEI.

V usage is TRBV7-8 and J usage is TRBJ1-2; TRBD1 is a possible D gene (6 bases). Trimming pared 5 bases from V and 3 bases from J, leaving 22 bases between. CDR3 length: 17 residues. CDR1 SGHVS and CDR2 FQNEAQ come from the germline V gene. The CDR3: CASSPFLAGALDYGYTF. Written as DNA, the CDR3 is TGTGCCAGCAGCCCCTTCCTCGCAGGGGCCCTTGACTATGGCTACACCTTC.

This rearrangement joins TRBV7-6 to TRBJ2-3; D remains unclear. Trimming took off 2 bases at V and 6 bases at J, with 15 bases between the two ends. The length of the CDR3 is 15 residues. Germline V CDR1 and CDR2: SGHVS, FNYEAQ. This CDR3 reads CASSLSVGFGDTQYF. Written as DNA, the CDR3 is TGTGCCAGCAGCTTAAGTGTAGGGTTTGGGGATACGCAGTATTTT.

This clone was seen only a few times. The gene calls are TRBV29-1 and TRBJ1-1; TRBD1 matches 7 bases. V dropped 5 bases and J dropped 4; count of bases not matched to a gene: 4. The CDR3 covers 12 residues. Germline lookup yields CDR1 SQVTM and CDR2 ANQGSEA. CDR3 residues: CSVPDRSTEAFF. The DNA for the CDR3 is TGCAGCGTTCCGGACAGGAGCACTGAAGCTTTCTTT.

The V and J genes are TRBV13 and TRBJ2-7; 8 nucleotides align to TRBD1. The germline V gene has CDR1 PRHDT and CDR2 FYEKMQ (reference sequence). Trimming at V came to 5 bases and at J to 4 bases, leaving 10 bases not matched to a gene. The CDR3 length is 15 residues. The CDR3 region has the DNA TGTGCCAGCAGCCCCCAAGGACAGGGTAGGTACGAGCAGTACTTC. Residues: CASSPQGQGRYEQYF.

Written as DNA, the CDR3 is TGTGCCAGCAGCTTAGGGCCCGACGGACAGCCCCAGCATTTT. It yields the protein CASSLGPDGQPQHF. This rearrangement joins TRBV11-2 to TRBJ1-5, with D unclear. Germline V lookup: CDR1 SGHAT, CDR2 FQNNGV. The CDR3 consists of 14 residues. Deletions cut 1 base from V and 7 bases from J, with 11 bases between. The whole variable domain, filled in from reference TRBV11-2 and TRBJ1-5, reads EAGVAQSPRYKIIEKRQSVAFWCNPISGHATLYWYQQILGQGPKLLIQFQNNGVVDDSQLPKDRFSAERLKGVDSTLKIQPAKLEDSAVYLCASSLGPDGQPQHFGDGTRLSIL.